The 20 T cell receptor beta chains in this list originate from one sample, sequenced in a study of PD-L1 blockade in urothelial cancer (dated by TCRdb to 2016 to 2017). The library came from the immunoSEQ multiplex PCR assay. TCRdb holds this immuneACCESS table with in-frame rearrangements only. Some clones are missing; in checked studies, unresolved V genes explain under half, and the rest has no known cause. Recorded for this sample are some 41,000 clones; around 89% of them occurred a single time. The biggest ten clones account for 13% to 15% of the sample. The starting material was PBMCs, obtained around atezolizumab (anti-PD-L1) treatment. The receptors originated from a woman aged 60-75 years with urothelial cancer.

This sequence joins TRBV5-1 and TRBJ1-1, with TRBD1 matching over 10 bases. Trimming cost V 4 bases and J 10 bases; bases outside gene matches: 7. The CDR3 is 13 amino acids. Germline CDR1 SGHRS, CDR2 YFSETQ. The CDR3 protein is CASSGGTGDRAFF. CDR3 coding DNA: TGCGCCAGCAGCGGGGGGACAGGGGATCGAGCTTTCTTT.

The chain joins TRBV11-3 to TRBJ2-1; D remains ambiguous. The length of the CDR3 is 12 residues. V dropped 0 bases and J dropped 6 bases, with 3 bases sitting between them. Germline CDR1 and CDR2: SGHNT and YENEEA. The chain's CDR3 is CASSLDRNEQFF. The CDR3 DNA reads as TGTGCCAGCAGCTTAGACCGCAATGAGCAGTTCTTC.

This rearrangement joins TRBV18 to TRBJ1-5, with 11 bases identical to TRBD1. The CDR3 is made up of 13 amino acids. After removal of 6 bases from V and 9 bases from J, the junction contained 4 bases not matched to a gene. The germline gives CDR1 KGHSH, CDR2 LQKENI. This CDR3 is CASSGTGGRPQHF. CDR3 bases: TGTGCCAGCTCGGGGACAGGGGGGCGGCCCCAGCATTTT.

This clone has just one count. The V gene is TRBV14, the J gene TRBJ1-6, with 8 bases aligning to TRBD1. Trimming cost V 1 base and J 2 bases; bases outside gene matches: 1. Germline assignment: CDR1 SGHDN and CDR2 FVKESK. CDR3 length equals 16 residues. Written as DNA, the CDR3 is TGTGCCAGCAGCCAAGTCAGGGGGCCCTATAATTCACCCCTCCACTTT. Translation gives CASSQVRGPYNSPLHF.

The chain has TRBV7-9 and TRBJ2-1, with 9 nucleotides matching TRBD1. This CDR3 spans 15 amino acids. The germline CDR1 and CDR2 sequences are SEHNR and FQNEAQ (reference sequence). V lost 4 bases and J lost 5; bases outside the gene matches: 6. In DNA form, the CDR3 reads TGTGCCAGCAGCTCCGGGACAGGGTACCACAATGAGCAGTTCTTC. Translated: CASSSGTGYHNEQFF.

The chain links TRBV14 to TRBJ2-7; 7 positions match TRBD1. CDR1 and CDR2 (germline): SGHDN, FVKESK. This CDR3 contains 18 residues. V gave up 3 bases and J gave up 3 bases; unmatched junction bases: 17. CDR3 bases: TGTGCCAGCAGCCAGGGACAGAGGGGCTTCTCCGAGGTCTACGAGCAGTACTTC. Translating gives CASSQGQRGFSEVYEQYF.

The chain couples TRBV6-1 to TRBJ1-2; the D gene is possibly TRBD1 (6 bases). The CDR3 is 14 amino acids. Germline CDR1 is MNHNS and CDR2 is SASEGT. V dropped 2 bases and J dropped 6 bases, with 13 bases sitting between them. For the CDR3, the DNA is TGTGCCAGCAGTGAACACAGGGTTAATAATGGCTACACCTTC. Protein product: CASSEHRVNNGYTF.

The rearrangement links TRBV19 to TRBJ2-2; TRBD2 agrees at 7 bases. There are 15 residues in the CDR3. Germline-derived CDR1 and CDR2 are LNHDA and SQIVND (reference sequence). V shed 4 bases, J shed 7 bases, and the junction held 9 bases outside the gene matches. The CDR3 is CASSTAAGNFGELFF. For the CDR3, the DNA is TGTGCCAGTAGTACCGCAGCGGGGAATTTCGGGGAGCTGTTTTTT.

This rearrangement joins TRBV5-1 to TRBJ1-1, with TRBD1 matching 7 bases. CDR1 and CDR2 (germline): SGHRS, YFSETQ. The CDR3 is made up of 15 amino acids. V shed 4 bases, J shed 2 bases, and the junction held 8 bases outside the gene matches. The CDR3 nucleotides are TGCGCCAGCAGCAGGGGGACAGACCCTAACACTGAAGCTTTCTTT. Translation: CASSRGTDPNTEAFF.

This clone was seen just once. The chain has TRBV28 and TRBJ1-1; D unclear. Trimming took 5 bases from V and 1 from J, leaving 8 bases between them. Germline values: CDR1 MDHEN, CDR2 SYDVKM. The CDR3 has 13 amino acids. CDR3 in DNA: TGTGCCAGCAGTCGGGTCTCGAACACTGAAGCTTTCTTT. Its protein is CASSRVSNTEAFF.

The rearrangement uses TRBV6-5 and TRBJ1-4; D ambiguous. CDR1 is MNHEY and CDR2 is SVGAGI in the germline V gene. V lost 2 bases and J lost 10, with 11 bases in between. The CDR3 is 13 residues long. The CDR3 loop reads CASSYPAGGKLFF. The CDR3 DNA reads as TGTGCCAGCAGTTACCCGGCGGGAGGAAAACTGTTTTTT.

Regarding this clone: This specimen includes other DNA sequences encoding the same CDR3. The gene calls are TRBV5-4 and TRBJ1-1; TRBD1 matches at 10 bases. Germline V gene sequence: CDR1 SGHNT, CDR2 YYREEE (reference sequence). The CDR3 runs to 15 residues. V shed 3 bases and J 2 bases; nucleotides not matched to a gene: 4. For the CDR3, the DNA is TGTGCCAGCAGCTCCCGGGACAGGGGAAACACTGAAGCTTTCTTT. Its translation is CASSSRDRGNTEAFF.

The chain has TRBV5-1 and TRBJ2-1, with 13 nucleotides matching TRBD2. Germline V lookup: CDR1 SGHRS, CDR2 YFSETQ. The V and J ends lost 1 base and 3 bases, in that order; junction bases with no gene match: 1. The CDR3 is made up of 16 amino acids. CDR3 sequence: CASSLRLAGGYNEQFF. In DNA form, the CDR3 reads TGCGCCAGCAGCTTGAGACTAGCGGGGGGCTACAATGAGCAGTTCTTC.

The gene calls are TRBV30 and TRBJ2-7; 7 bases are shared with TRBD1. The trim removed 3 bases at V and 2 bases at J, leaving 7 bases unmatched. This CDR3 contains 14 residues. Germline CDR1 and CDR2: GTSNPN and SVGIG (reference sequence). The CDR3: CAWSRQGTAYEQYF. The CDR3 DNA is TGTGCCTGGAGCCGCCAAGGGACAGCCTACGAGCAGTACTTC.

The chain is built from TRBV7-9 and TRBJ1-3, with D possibly matching TRBD1 (6 bases). Germline CDR1 SEHNR, CDR2 FQNEAQ (reference sequence). This CDR3 has 15 amino acids. The V and J ends lost 4 bases and 4 bases respectively, with 14 bases between them. CDR3 loop: CASSSWSQGGNTIYF. The CDR3 nucleotides read TGTGCCAGCAGCTCTTGGTCACAGGGAGGAAACACCATATATTTT. Full variable domain (outside the CDR3, taken from reference TRBV7-9 and TRBJ1-3): DTGVSQNPRHKITKRGQNVTFRCDPISEHNRLYWYRQTLGQGPEFLTYFQNEAQLEKSRLLSDRFSAERPKGSFSTLEIQRTEQGDSAMYLCASSSWSQGGNTIYFGEGSWLTVV.

V is TRBV19 and J is TRBJ2-2, with 9 bases identical to TRBD2. Germline loops: CDR1 LNHDA, CDR2 SQIVND (reference sequence). After removal of 5 bases from V and 6 bases from J, the junction contained 7 bases not matched to a gene. CDR3 size: 15 residues. In DNA, the CDR3 is TGTGCCAGTAGTTTGTTAGCGGGAGTCCCCGGGGAGCTGTTTTTT. The encoded protein is CASSLLAGVPGELFF.

V usage is TRBV4-3 and J usage is TRBJ1-1; possible D gene TRBD1, 6 bases. The CDR3 covers 16 residues. V shed 1 base and J shed 3 bases, with 15 bases lying between them. The V gene's germline CDR1 is LGHNA and CDR2 YSLEER. CDR3 residues: CASSQVSLGADTEAFF. CDR3 DNA sequence: TGCGCCAGCAGCCAAGTCAGTCTGGGGGCAGACACTGAAGCTTTCTTT.

V is TRBV15 and J is TRBJ2-7; 7 bases map to TRBD1. The CDR3 sequence is 16 residues long. Trimming removed 0 bases from V and 2 bases from J; junction bases left unmatched: 7. The germline CDR1 and CDR2 sequences are LNHNV and YYDKDF (reference sequence). CDR3 sequence: CATSRDVAQGAYEQYF. In nucleotides, the CDR3 is TGTGCCACCAGCAGAGATGTGGCGCAGGGGGCCTACGAGCAGTACTTC. Complete variable domain (other parts from reference TRBV15 and TRBJ2-7): DAMVIQNPRYQVTQFGKPVTLSCSQTLNHNVMYWYQQKSSQAPKLLFHYYDKDFNNEADTPDNFQSRRPNTSFCFLDIRSPGLGDTAMYLCATSRDVAQGAYEQYFGPGTRLTVT.

The J gene is TRBJ2-2, the V gene TRBV7-8, with 7 positions matching TRBD2. CDR3 length: 15 residues. Per the germline V gene, CDR1 is SGHVS and CDR2 is FQNEAQ. After removal of 1 base from V and 6 bases from J, the junction contained 5 bases not matched to a gene. This chain's CDR3 is CASSLVGGGAGELFF. The CDR3 DNA reads TGTGCCAGCAGCTTAGTGGGGGGAGGGGCCGGGGAGCTGTTTTTT.

The chain couples TRBV2 to TRBJ1-2, with D possibly TRBD1 on 6 matching bases. Trimming cost V 6 bases and J 3 bases, with 14 bases left between them. The CDR3 runs to 14 residues. CDR1 SNHLY and CDR2 FYNNEI come from the germline V gene. The CDR3 bases are TGTGCCAGCAGACCCGATGGACAGCACTATGGCTACACCTTC. Its translation: CASRPDGQHYGYTF.